The 28 T cell receptor beta chains listed next were all sequenced from one sample in a study of OX40 agonist ivuxolimab in advanced cancers. Here immunoSEQ multiplex PCR was the method, and the copy in TCRdb shows in-frame clones only, minus some. In the table there are 35,000 to 45,000 clones, 76% of which are singletons. Sequencing used CD4+ or CD8+ T cells sorted from blood, obtained in a trial of the OX40 agonist ivuxolimab. The receptors stem from an adult with an advanced solid tumor such as melanoma, head and neck, liver or kidney cancer.

The genes are TRBV4-1 and TRBJ2-3; D perhaps matches TRBD1 (7 bases). V lost 7 bases and J 0 bases, leaving 14 bases between the germline ends. This CDR3 contains 15 residues. Per germline, CDR1 MGHRA and CDR2 YSYEKL. CDR3 residues: CASTPGGSSTDTQYF. For the CDR3, the DNA is TGCGCCAGCACACCAGGGGGGTCTAGCACAGATACGCAGTATTTT.

This clone was detected once. The chain links TRBV5-1 to TRBJ1-1; D is undetermined. This CDR3 has 13 residues. Trimming shortened V by 5 bases and J by 5 bases, and 13 bases separated the two germline ends. Germline V gene sequence: CDR1 SGHRS, CDR2 YFSETQ. In DNA, the CDR3 is TGCGCCAGCAGATTCAGTGAAGAGACTGAAGCTTTCTTT. Translating gives CASRFSEETEAFF.

The V call is TRBV4-3, the J call TRBJ2-7, with TRBD2 matching over 9 bases. The junction had 1 base not matched to a gene; V was cut back by 0 bases and J by 1 base. This CDR3 contains 15 residues. The germline V gene has CDR1 LGHNA and CDR2 YSLEER. CDR3 sequence reads: CASSQDLAGSYEQYV. DNA for the CDR3: TGCGCCAGCAGCCAAGATCTAGCGGGGTCCTACGAGCAGTACGTC.

This clone was counted once. This chain uses TRBV27 with TRBJ2-3, with 8 positions matching TRBD2. Trimming removed 4 bases from V and 5 bases from J; junction bases left unmatched: 8. From germline, CDR1 is MNHEY and CDR2 SMNVEV (reference sequence). The CDR3 consists of 15 residues. The CDR3 loop reads CASSSSGGPVDTQYF. CDR3 in DNA: TGTGCCAGCAGTTCCAGCGGGGGTCCGGTAGATACGCAGTATTTT.

The rearrangement joins TRBV7-9 to TRBJ2-5, with 7 bases that match TRBD1. The V and J ends lost 4 bases and 2 bases, in that order; junction bases with no gene match: 4. In germline, CDR1 is SEHNR, CDR2 FQNEAQ (reference sequence). The CDR3 is made up of 14 amino acids. CDR3: CASSSGTEQETQYF. CDR3 DNA sequence: TGTGCCAGCAGCTCCGGGACAGAGCAAGAGACCCAGTACTTC.

This rearrangement joins TRBV14 to TRBJ2-2; TRBD2 matches at 8 bases. CDR3 length: 15 amino acids. The ends lost 4 bases at V and 6 bases at J; junction bases unmatched: 7. CDR1 and CDR2 from the germline V gene are SGHDN and FVKESK. The CDR3, as DNA: TGTGCCAGCAGCCTCGGGACTAGAAATGCCGGGGAGCTGTTTTTT. This translates into CASSLGTRNAGELFF.

The rearrangement uses TRBV6-1 and TRBJ1-2; D is possibly TRBD1 (6 bases). Germline V lookup: CDR1 MNHNS, CDR2 SASEGT. The CDR3 runs 15 residues. V was cut by 0 bases and J by 4 bases, with 12 bases left in between. The CDR3 protein is CASSEAYRDFYGYTF. Here the CDR3 DNA reads TGTGCCAGCAGTGAAGCCTACAGGGATTTCTATGGCTACACCTTC.

The chain carries TRBV7-8 and TRBJ2-7; the D gene is possibly TRBD1 (5 bases). CDR1 and CDR2 from the germline V gene are SGHVS and FQNEAQ. V lost 0 bases, J lost 0 bases, and 12 bases lay in between. This CDR3 spans 16 amino acids. The CDR3 here is CASSLAGQGSSYEQYV. CDR3 DNA sequence: TGTGCCAGCAGCTTAGCGGGGCAGGGTAGCTCCTACGAGCAGTACGTC.

The V gene is TRBV7-9, the J gene TRBJ1-1; no clear D. The CDR3 sequence is 14 residues long. V was pared by 8 bases and J by 4 bases, with 17 bases between. Per the germline V gene, CDR1 is SEHNR and CDR2 is FQNEAQ (reference sequence). This chain's CDR3 is CASSEISSSTEAFF. The CDR3 nucleotides read TGTGCCAGCTCTGAAATTAGTAGTAGCACTGAAGCTTTCTTT.

J is TRBJ2-3 and V is TRBV5-1; no reliable D call. In germline, CDR1 is SGHRS, CDR2 YFSETQ. CDR3 size: 13 residues. V dropped 0 bases and J dropped 1 base, with 3 bases sitting between them. The CDR3, as DNA: TGCGCCAGCAGCTTGGAAGGCACAGATACGCAGTATTTT. This sequence encodes CASSLEGTDTQYF.

V gene TRBV7-8 combines with J gene TRBJ2-4, with 16 bases identical to TRBD2. The germline CDR1 and CDR2 sequences are SGHVS and FQNEAQ. This CDR3 region has 18 residues. V shed 5 bases, J shed 1 base, and the junction held 5 bases outside the gene matches. CDR3 region: CASSPGLAGGPAKNIQYF. The CDR3 DNA reads as TGTGCCAGCAGCCCGGGACTAGCGGGGGGGCCTGCCAAAAACATTCAGTACTTC.

This clone was counted a few times. The same CDR3 can be traced to other DNA sequences in this sample. For the CDR3, the DNA is TGTGCCAGCAGCCTGGACAACTATGGCTACACCTTC. Amino acid sequence: CASSLDNYGYTF. The chain links TRBV7-2 to TRBJ1-2; D uncertain. Trimming pared 5 bases from V and 2 bases from J, leaving 6 bases between. The CDR3 contains 12 residues. CDR1 and CDR2 from the germline V gene are SGHTA and FQGNSA. The variable domain in full, completed from reference TRBV7-2 and TRBJ1-2, reads GAGVSQSPSNKVTEKGKDVELRCDPISGHTALYWYRQSLGQGLEFLIYFQGNSAPDKSGLPSDRFSAERTGGSVSTLTIQRTQQEDSAVYLCASSLDNYGYTFGSGTRLTVV.

The rearrangement uses TRBV5-1 and TRBJ1-3; 9 bases are a match to TRBD1. The CDR3 is 14 residues long. J was trimmed by 4 bases and V by 4 bases; bases with no gene match: 3. The germline V gene encodes CDR1 SGHRS and CDR2 YFSETQ. This CDR3 reads CASSPGTGGNTIYF. CDR3 coding DNA: TGCGCCAGCAGCCCCGGGACAGGGGGAAACACCATATATTTT.

This clone was seen just once. The rearrangement links TRBV27 to TRBJ2-2; D uncertain. Trimming shortened V by 6 bases and J by 4 bases, and 6 bases separated the two germline ends. The CDR3 has 12 residues. Germline CDR1 reads MNHEY; CDR2 reads SMNVEV (reference sequence). CDR3 loop: CASRGSTGELFF. Written as DNA, the CDR3 is TGTGCCAGCAGGGGATCCACCGGGGAGCTGTTTTTT.

Many counts were recorded for this clone. This chain joins TRBV5-1 and TRBJ1-5; TRBD1 is a possible D gene (6 bases). The V gene lost 2 bases and the J gene lost 6 bases, with 15 bases spanning the gap. CDR1 and CDR2 (germline): SGHRS, YFSETQ. The CDR3 loop spans 15 amino acids. The chain's CDR3 is CASSLLGGPGQPQHF. The CDR3, as DNA: TGCGCCAGCAGCTTACTCGGGGGGCCAGGTCAGCCCCAGCATTTT.

The V gene is TRBV9, the J gene TRBJ1-2; possibly TRBD1 for D (6 bases). There are 13 residues in the CDR3. Germline V gene sequence: CDR1 SGDLS, CDR2 YYNGEE. Trimming took off 0 bases at V and 8 bases at J, with 11 bases between the two ends. CDR3 nucleotides: TGTGCCAGCAGCGTAGACTCGGGGGCCGGCTACACCTTC. Its protein is CASSVDSGAGYTF. Full variable domain (outside the CDR3, taken from reference TRBV9 and TRBJ1-2): DSGVTQTPKHLITATGQRVTLRCSPRSGDLSVYWYQQSLDQGLQFLIQYYNGEERAKGNILERFSAQQFPDLHSELNLSSLELGDSALYFCASSVDSGAGYTFGSGTRLTVV.

The rearrangement uses TRBV27 and TRBJ2-6, with D possibly TRBD1 on 7 matching bases. Germline lookup yields CDR1 MNHEY and CDR2 SMNVEV (reference sequence). CDR3 size: 16 residues. The ends were cut back, 1 base at V and 2 bases at J, with 9 bases in the middle. The CDR3 here is CASSLFRGAGANVLTF. The CDR3 DNA reads TGTGCCAGCAGTTTATTCAGGGGGGCTGGGGCCAACGTCCTGACTTTC.

The V and J genes are TRBV27 and TRBJ2-3, with 10 bases lining up with TRBD2. With V trimmed by 3 bases and J by 2 bases, 5 bases remained unmatched. Looked up from germline, CDR1 is MNHEY and CDR2 is SMNVEV (reference sequence). The CDR3 sequence is 16 residues long. The CDR3 nucleotides read TGTGCCAGCAGTTTGAGGACTAGCGGCTACACAGATACGCAGTATTTT. This gives the protein CASSLRTSGYTDTQYF.

The CDR3 DNA sequence: TGTGCCAGTAGTAGCCCAGGGGGCTATGGCTACACCTTC. Translation: CASSSPGGYGYTF. J is TRBJ1-2 and V is TRBV19; 7 positions agree with TRBD1. CDR3 length: 13 residues. J lost 4 bases, V lost 4 bases, and 3 bases had no gene match. Germline V lookup: CDR1 LNHDA, CDR2 SQIVND (reference sequence).

The CDR3 sequence is CASSLNLAKNIQYF. CDR3 DNA: TGTGCCAGCAGCCTAAATCTCGCCAAAAACATTCAGTACTTC. The V and J genes are TRBV7-2 and TRBJ2-4; D is uncertain. The V end lost 5 bases, the J end lost 1 base, and 9 bases lay between the germline ends. This CDR3 is 14 amino acids long. Germline V CDR1 and CDR2: SGHTA, FQGNSA.

Only one count was recorded for this clone. V and J are TRBV18 and TRBJ1-1; 7 bases align to TRBD1. CDR1 KGHSH and CDR2 LQKENI come from the germline V gene. Trimming took 3 bases from V and 11 from J; bases not matched to a gene: 9. The CDR3 is made up of 13 amino acids. CDR3 residues: CASSPRQGESAFF. For the CDR3, the DNA is TGTGCCAGCTCACCCCGACAGGGCGAAAGTGCTTTCTTT.

The V gene is TRBV5-1, the J gene TRBJ1-2, with unresolved D. V shed 0 bases and J shed 6 bases, with 12 bases lying between them. CDR1 is SGHRS and CDR2 is YFSETQ in the germline V gene. The CDR3 has 14 residues. The CDR3 region has the DNA TGCGCCAGCAGCTTGGCGGCAGTCTACGATGGCTACACCTTC. This gives the protein CASSLAAVYDGYTF.

V is TRBV19 and J is TRBJ1-1; D is undetermined. The germline V and J ends were trimmed by 5 bases and 3 bases, with 7 bases remaining between them. CDR1 and CDR2 from the germline V gene are LNHDA and SQIVND (reference sequence). The CDR3 covers 12 residues. The CDR3 loop is CASSPGYTEAFF. CDR3 coding DNA: TGTGCCAGTAGTCCGGGGTACACTGAAGCTTTCTTT.

The chain is built from TRBV4-2 and TRBJ2-2; 9 bases fit TRBD2. Trimming took 4 bases from V and 5 from J; bases not matched to a gene: 5. Germline CDR1 is LGHNA and CDR2 is YNFKEQ. The CDR3 has 15 residues. The CDR3 coding sequence is TGTGCCAGCAGCCCGGGACTAGCTAGAACCGGGGAGCTGTTTTTT. It specifies CASSPGLARTGELFF.

The chain links TRBV29-1 to TRBJ2-1; D possibly corresponds to TRBD1 (6 bases). Germline CDR1 SQVTM, CDR2 ANQGSEA. The V end was cut by 4 bases, the J end by 0 bases, with 13 bases between. CDR3 length equals 15 residues. The CDR3 protein is CSVGSRGSSYNEQFF. In nucleotides, the CDR3 is TGCAGCGTTGGCTCCAGGGGTAGCTCCTACAATGAGCAGTTCTTC.

The rearrangement links TRBV10-3 to TRBJ2-1; D is possibly TRBD2 (7 bases). This CDR3 region has 15 residues. Between the trimmed V and J ends, which lost 3 bases and 7 bases, there was a span of 16 bases. Germline V gene sequence: CDR1 ENHRY, CDR2 SYGVKD. This CDR3 reads CAISEGGGAWNEQFF. CDR3 coding DNA: TGTGCCATCAGTGAAGGTGGGGGGGCATGGAATGAGCAGTTCTTC.

This clone was observed a single time. This chain connects TRBV2 to TRBJ2-7, with D unclear. The germline gives CDR1 SNHLY, CDR2 FYNNEI. The V and J ends lost 1 base and 5 bases respectively, with 6 bases between them. The CDR3 extends over 12 amino acids. CDR3 residues: CASSEGLNEQYV. For the CDR3, the DNA is TGTGCCAGCAGTGAAGGACTTAACGAGCAGTACGTC.

The V call is TRBV5-5, the J call TRBJ1-1; D gene uncertain. This CDR3 has 14 amino acids. Germline V gene data show CDR1 as SGHKS and CDR2 as YYEKEE (reference sequence). V was trimmed by 4 bases and J by 1 base, leaving 11 bases between them. The CDR3: CASSPIMTNTEAFF. As DNA, the CDR3 is TGTGCCAGCAGCCCGATAATGACGAACACTGAAGCTTTCTTT.